This T cell receptor beta chain was sequenced during a study of blood T cell repertoires in COVID-19 (dated by TCRdb to 2019 to 2021). Background for the entire study: Samples covering the acute and convalescent phases of COVID-19 were provided by collaborators in the United States, Italy and Spain. A de-identified subject ID, COVID-19 status, age in years and sex were almost always included in the sample metadata. The samples were drawn from the first 160 participants of the ongoing ImmuneRACE study and from 950 to 1,500 subjects provided by 6 global collaborators. The material from the prospective study consisted of cDNA or gDNA derived from T cells, B-cell-depleted T cells, or PBMCs. Where available, HLA class I and class II types were taken from metadata supplied by the sample provider and were not determined by assay-based typing. Subjects who had been exposed to COVID-19, were actively infected with it, or had recovered from it provided the deeply sampled blood TCRbeta repertoires that made up the dataset. A freely available public database, intended as a resource for researchers studying the immune response to SARS-CoV-2, is where the repertoires were released. Beyond this particular receptor, the publication reports: The quantity of clinical and demographic metadata differed by source and by participant and was supplied without curation.

The junction carries 13 bases between V and J, which are trimmed by 0 bases and 4 bases respectively. From the cysteine through the phenylalanine, the CDR3 covers 15 amino acids. CDR3 DNA only is kept here, 45 bases in frame from base 1. CDR1 and CDR2 are drawn from the germline V gene (reference sequence): LGHDT, YNNKEL. Each collaborating institution followed its own protocols to collect whole blood in K2EDTA tubes. Collaborator samples were shipped for TCRbeta analysis as frozen whole blood, isolated PBMCs, or DNA extracted from either sample type. TCRbeta CDR3 regions were amplified from genomic DNA by means of the immunoSEQ Assay, a bias-controlled multiplex PCR. The authors' analysis ran thus. Within the assay, amplification of reference gene primers was used to estimate how many nucleated cells each sample contained. To quantify the absolute abundance of each unique TCRbeta CDR3 rearrangement, sequence reads were collapsed and filtered. For each sample, productive Simpson clonality was calculated as the square root of Simpson's diversity index across productive rearrangements. The clones in this table, taken by TCRdb from immuneACCESS, are in-frame only. Not every clone is retained; where verified, under half of the shortfall comes from an unresolved V gene, and the cause of the rest is unknown. V and J calls and clone size are as listed in that table; D and trimming were resolved from the DNA. This sample lists 90,000 to 100,000 clones; roughly 87% were detected once. 18% of the sample belongs to the ten largest clones.

Comment on this clone: Its recognized antigen is unknown. No base quality information exists; no much larger clone differs at one position.

Recombination connected TRBV3-1 (or the pseudogene TRBV3-2) to TRBJ2-7; TRBD2 could be the D gene, as 6 bases match. The receptor's source is an elderly man with acute or convalescent COVID-19. What was sequenced was peripheral blood. The nucleotide sequence reads as follows: TGTGCCAGCAGCCAAGAGGCTAGCGAGAGGTACGAGCAGTACTTC. The translation is CASSQEASERYEQYF.